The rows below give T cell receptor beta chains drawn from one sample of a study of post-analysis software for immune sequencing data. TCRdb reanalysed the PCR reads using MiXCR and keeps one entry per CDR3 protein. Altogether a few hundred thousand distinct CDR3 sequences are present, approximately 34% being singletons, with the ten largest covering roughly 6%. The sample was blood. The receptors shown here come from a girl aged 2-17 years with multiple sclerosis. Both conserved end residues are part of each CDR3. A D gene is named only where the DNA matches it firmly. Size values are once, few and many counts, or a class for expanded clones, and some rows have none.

CDR3aa: CSANRDREPYEQYF
CDR3nt: TGCAGTGCCAACCGGGACAGGGAGCCCTACGAGCAGTACTTC
j_gene: TRBJ2-7
abundance: few
v_gene: TRBV20-1
d_gene: TRBD1

CDR3aa: CASSVAAHTDTQYF
CDR3nt: TGTGCCAGCAGCGTGGCAGCGCACACAGATACGCAGTATTTT
j_gene: TRBJ2-3
abundance: -
v_gene: TRBV9
d_gene: -

CDR3aa: CASSLLEFTYNEQFF
CDR3nt: TGTGCCAGCAGTTTGTTAGAGTTCACCTACAATGAGCAGTTCTTC
j_gene: TRBJ2-1
abundance: -
v_gene: TRBV6-6
d_gene: -

CDR3aa: CASRTGVQETQYF
CDR3nt: TGCGCCAGCCGTACGGGGGTCCAAGAGACCCAGTACTTC
j_gene: TRBJ2-5
abundance: few
v_gene: TRBV5-1
d_gene: -

CDR3aa: CASSLDFPDGYTF
CDR3nt: TGTGCCAGCAGTTTAGATTTTCCGGATGGCTACACCTTC
j_gene: TRBJ1-2
abundance: -
v_gene: TRBV12-3/TRBV12-4
d_gene: -

CDR3aa: CSGKGYTEAFF
CDR3nt: TGCAGCGGCAAAGGTTACACTGAAGCTTTCTTT
j_gene: TRBJ1-1
abundance: -
v_gene: TRBV29-1
d_gene: -

CDR3aa: CASRQGQGITDTQYF
CDR3nt: TGTGCCAGCAGGCAGGGACAGGGGATCACAGATACGCAGTATTTT
j_gene: TRBJ2-3
abundance: few
v_gene: TRBV12-3/TRBV12-4
d_gene: TRBD1

CDR3aa: CASSPLANTGELFF
CDR3nt: TGTGCCAGCAGCCCCCTGGCGAACACCGGGGAGCTGTTTTTT
j_gene: TRBJ2-2
abundance: -
v_gene: TRBV14
d_gene: -

CDR3aa: CAARALTGTTDYGYTF
CDR3nt: TGTGCCGCGAGAGCACTAACCGGGACAACGGACTATGGCTACACCTTC
j_gene: TRBJ1-2
abundance: -
v_gene: TRBV24-1
d_gene: -

CDR3aa: CASSFREQESNYGYTF
CDR3nt: TGTGCCAGCAGTTTCCGAGAACAGGAATCGAACTATGGCTACACCTTC
j_gene: TRBJ1-2
abundance: -
v_gene: TRBV28
d_gene: -

CDR3aa: CSARDSHRNNYGYTF
CDR3nt: TGCAGTGCTAGAGATTCCCACAGAAACAACTATGGCTACACCTTC
j_gene: TRBJ1-2
abundance: -
v_gene: TRBV20-1
d_gene: -

CDR3aa: CASRRYTGPTYEQYF
CDR3nt: TGTGCCAGCAGACGTTACACCGGACCCACCTACGAGCAGTACTTC
j_gene: TRBJ2-7
abundance: few
v_gene: TRBV6-5
d_gene: -

CDR3aa: CASSFRDNGYEQYF
CDR3nt: TGCGCCAGCAGCTTCCGGGACAACGGCTACGAGCAGTACTTC
j_gene: TRBJ2-7
abundance: -
v_gene: TRBV4-1
d_gene: -

CDR3aa: CASSPIGSVNTEAFF
CDR3nt: TGTGCCAGCTCACCAATCGGTTCCGTGAACACTGAAGCTTTCTTT
j_gene: TRBJ1-1
abundance: -
v_gene: TRBV18
d_gene: -

CDR3aa: CASSLIAGEAYEQYF
CDR3nt: TGTGCCAGCAGCTTAATAGCGGGGGAGGCCTACGAGCAGTACTTC
j_gene: TRBJ2-7
abundance: -
v_gene: TRBV3-1
d_gene: TRBD2

CDR3aa: CASSSLAQITDTQYF
CDR3nt: TGTGCCAGCAGCTCCTTAGCGCAGATCACAGATACGCAGTATTTT
j_gene: TRBJ2-3
abundance: few
v_gene: TRBV7-9
d_gene: -

CDR3aa: CASNNRASNQPQHF
CDR3nt: TGTGCCAGCAACAACAGGGCTAGCAATCAGCCCCAGCATTTT
j_gene: TRBJ1-5
abundance: -
v_gene: TRBV12-3/TRBV12-4
d_gene: -

CDR3aa: CASSRAGTGGRGYTF
CDR3nt: TGTGCCAGCAGTCGGGCCGGGACAGGGGGACGTGGCTACACCTTC
j_gene: TRBJ1-2
abundance: few
v_gene: TRBV12-3/TRBV12-4
d_gene: TRBD1

CDR3aa: CSAQGVIQGSNQPQHF
CDR3nt: TGCAGTGCTCAGGGCGTAATACAGGGAAGCAATCAGCCCCAGCATTTT
j_gene: TRBJ1-5
abundance: -
v_gene: TRBV20-1
d_gene: -

CDR3aa: CATSETGVATDTQYF
CDR3nt: TGTGCCACCAGTGAGACAGGGGTCGCCACAGATACGCAGTATTTT
j_gene: TRBJ2-3
abundance: -
v_gene: TRBV24-1
d_gene: TRBD1

CDR3aa: CASSLAAGSKNIQYF
CDR3nt: TGTGCCAGCAGCTTAGCGGCAGGGTCGAAAAACATTCAGTACTTC
j_gene: TRBJ2-4
abundance: -
v_gene: TRBV7-2
d_gene: -

CDR3aa: CASSHGGGGKNIQYF
CDR3nt: TGTGCCAGCAGCCATGGAGGCGGGGGTAAAAACATTCAGTACTTC
j_gene: TRBJ2-4
abundance: -
v_gene: TRBV3-1
d_gene: TRBD2

CDR3aa: CSARPPAGDLLTDTQYF
CDR3nt: TGCAGTGCTAGGCCCCCAGCGGGAGATCTTCTCACAGATACGCAGTATTTT
j_gene: TRBJ2-3
abundance: -
v_gene: TRBV20-1
d_gene: TRBD2

CDR3aa: CASSWQSMDTEAFF
CDR3nt: TGCGCCAGCAGCTGGCAATCTATGGACACTGAAGCTTTCTTT
j_gene: TRBJ1-1
abundance: few
v_gene: TRBV5-1
d_gene: -

CDR3aa: CASSPSGVPEAFF
CDR3nt: TGTGCCAGCTCACCATCAGGGGTCCCTGAAGCTTTCTTT
j_gene: TRBJ1-1
abundance: -
v_gene: TRBV18
d_gene: -

CDR3aa: CSASDGRGYTF
CDR3nt: TGCAGTGCTAGCGACGGTAGGGGCTACACCTTC
j_gene: TRBJ1-2
abundance: -
v_gene: TRBV20-1
d_gene: -

CDR3aa: CASSVGDRFSLAVTGANVLTF
CDR3nt: TGCGCCAGCAGCGTGGGCGACAGGTTTTCTTTAGCAGTTACTGGGGCCAACGTCCTGACTTTC
j_gene: TRBJ2-6
abundance: few
v_gene: TRBV5-1
d_gene: -

CDR3aa: CASSSGQLQETQYF
CDR3nt: TGTGCCAGCAGCTCCGGACAGCTCCAAGAGACCCAGTACTTC
j_gene: TRBJ2-5
abundance: many
v_gene: TRBV7-2
d_gene: -

CDR3aa: CASSPGTRVHHEQFF
CDR3nt: TGTGCCAGCAGTCCCGGGACTAGAGTCCACCATGAGCAGTTCTTC
j_gene: TRBJ2-1
abundance: few
v_gene: TRBV12-3/TRBV12-4
d_gene: TRBD2

CDR3aa: CASKRDRATNEKLFF
CDR3nt: TGTGCCAGCAAGAGGGACAGGGCCACTAATGAAAAACTGTTTTTT
j_gene: TRBJ1-4
abundance: -
v_gene: TRBV6-6
d_gene: TRBD1

CDR3aa: CASSDSQGRETQYF
CDR3nt: TGTGCCAGCAGTGATTCTCAGGGTCGGGAGACCCAGTACTTC
j_gene: TRBJ2-5
abundance: -
v_gene: TRBV6-1
d_gene: -

CDR3aa: CASGKDSGNQPQHF
CDR3nt: TGTGCCAGCGGTAAGGACAGCGGCAATCAGCCCCAGCATTTT
j_gene: TRBJ1-5
abundance: few
v_gene: TRBV28
d_gene: -

CDR3aa: CANSEYGTAGEQYF
CDR3nt: TGTGCCAACAGTGAATATGGCACCGCCGGCGAGCAGTACTTC
j_gene: TRBJ2-7
abundance: -
v_gene: TRBV25-1
d_gene: -

CDR3aa: CSGKIRDLGHEQFF
CDR3nt: TGCAGCGGGAAGATCCGGGATTTGGGCCATGAGCAGTTCTTC
j_gene: TRBJ2-1
abundance: -
v_gene: TRBV29-1
d_gene: -

CDR3aa: CASSQVGGALNEQFF
CDR3nt: TGTGCCAGCAGCCAAGTGGGGGGGGCGTTAAATGAGCAGTTCTTC
j_gene: TRBJ2-1
abundance: -
v_gene: TRBV3-1
d_gene: -

CDR3aa: CSVAFGGETQYF
CDR3nt: TGCAGCGTTGCCTTCGGAGGAGAGACCCAGTACTTC
j_gene: TRBJ2-5
abundance: few
v_gene: TRBV29-1
d_gene: -

CDR3aa: CASRGDMGYTF
CDR3nt: TGTGCCAGTAGGGGAGATATGGGCTACACCTTC
j_gene: TRBJ1-2
abundance: few
v_gene: TRBV27
d_gene: -

CDR3aa: CASSPGGVWAGELFF
CDR3nt: TGTGCCAGCAGCCCTGGGGGGGTATGGGCCGGGGAGCTGTTTTTT
j_gene: TRBJ2-2
abundance: -
v_gene: TRBV12-3/TRBV12-4
d_gene: TRBD2

CDR3aa: CASRLPETSGGKSSYNEQFF
CDR3nt: TGTGCCAGCAGACTGCCCGAGACTAGCGGGGGGAAAAGCTCCTACAATGAGCAGTTCTTC
j_gene: TRBJ2-1
abundance: -
v_gene: TRBV12-3/TRBV12-4
d_gene: TRBD2

CDR3aa: CASSPRQGGYGYTF
CDR3nt: TGTGCCAGCAGTCCTCGACAGGGCGGCTATGGCTACACCTTC
j_gene: TRBJ1-2
abundance: few
v_gene: TRBV28
d_gene: TRBD1

CDR3aa: CSARTGRAHAEAFF
CDR3nt: TGCAGTGCTAGAACTGGCAGGGCCCACGCTGAAGCTTTCTTT
j_gene: TRBJ1-1
abundance: few
v_gene: TRBV20-1
d_gene: -

CDR3aa: CSARGGQGITSTDTQYF
CDR3nt: TGCAGTGCTAGAGGGGGACAGGGTATAACTAGCACAGATACGCAGTATTTT
j_gene: TRBJ2-3
abundance: few
v_gene: TRBV20-1
d_gene: TRBD1

CDR3aa: CASSSWTSGVQETQYF
CDR3nt: TGCGCCAGCAGCTCCTGGACTAGCGGGGTACAAGAGACCCAGTACTTC
j_gene: TRBJ2-5
abundance: -
v_gene: TRBV5-1
d_gene: TRBD2

CDR3aa: CASSVGDLSYNEQFF
CDR3nt: TGTGCCAGCAGCGTGGGGGACCTCTCCTACAATGAGCAGTTCTTC
j_gene: TRBJ2-1
abundance: -
v_gene: TRBV9
d_gene: -

CDR3aa: CAISDPGRISTEAFF
CDR3nt: TGTGCCATCAGTGACCCAGGGAGGATTAGCACTGAAGCTTTCTTT
j_gene: TRBJ1-1
abundance: few
v_gene: TRBV10-3
d_gene: -

CDR3aa: CASSQKMTGTVTPSFLAHEQYF
CDR3nt: TGCGCCAGCAGCCAGAAGATGACTGGGACAGTTACACCCTCCTTCCTTGCCCACGAGCAGTACTTC
j_gene: TRBJ2-7
abundance: -
v_gene: TRBV4-1
d_gene: TRBD1

CDR3aa: CASSGGASGREALETQYF
CDR3nt: TGTGCCAGCAGCGGAGGGGCGTCCGGGCGGGAGGCCCTAGAGACCCAGTACTTC
j_gene: TRBJ2-5
abundance: -
v_gene: TRBV11-2
d_gene: TRBD2

CDR3aa: CSAGLAVGTDTQYF
CDR3nt: TGCAGTGCGGGACTAGCGGTGGGCACAGATACGCAGTATTTT
j_gene: TRBJ2-3
abundance: many
v_gene: TRBV20-1
d_gene: TRBD2